Listed below are T cell receptor beta chains from one sample, sequenced in a study of T cells expressing NK-cell markers. From its re-call of the 5' RACE reads, TCRdb lists each CDR3 protein once, without DNA. The sample totals a few hundred thousand distinct CDR3 sequences. The sequenced sample was blood T cells: a sorted CD56 or NKG2C T cell subset, CD4+ or CD8+ T cells, or bulk PBMC T cells (not recorded which). These TCRs come from a man aged 18 to 29 in good health. Each CDR3 is given with its conserved first and last residue. Each record gives: J gene, V gene, CDR3 protein.

j_call: TRBJ2-7
v_call: TRBV5-6
cdr3_aa: CASSSRPGGSHEQYF

j_call: TRBJ2-1
v_call: TRBV18
cdr3_aa: CASSPLTSGSSNEQFF

j_call: TRBJ2-7
v_call: TRBV6-6
cdr3_aa: CASGEAGVRRQYF

j_call: TRBJ2-2
v_call: TRBV7-9
cdr3_aa: CASSLGEAGELFF

j_call: TRBJ2-2
v_call: TRBV11-2
cdr3_aa: CASSLDGLAVPRGGELFF

j_call: TRBJ2-4
v_call: TRBV12-3/TRBV12-4
cdr3_aa: CASMVGVERNIQYF

j_call: TRBJ2-1
v_call: TRBV12-3/TRBV12-4
cdr3_aa: CASSNPGTTSYNEQFF

j_call: TRBJ2-1
v_call: TRBV10-2
cdr3_aa: CASSERSGVRNEQFF

j_call: TRBJ1-1
v_call: TRBV6-1
cdr3_aa: CASSHKRQGNTEAFF

j_call: TRBJ1-1
v_call: TRBV7-3
cdr3_aa: CASSLKDSGNTEAFF

j_call: TRBJ2-7
v_call: TRBV7-2
cdr3_aa: CASSFLRNNYEQYF

j_call: TRBJ2-3
v_call: TRBV7-9
cdr3_aa: CASTERDTQYF

j_call: TRBJ2-3
v_call: TRBV5-5
cdr3_aa: CASSLVRSSTDTQYF

j_call: TRBJ2-3
v_call: TRBV4-1
cdr3_aa: CASSQELVSGPDTQYF

j_call: TRBJ2-1
v_call: TRBV29-1
cdr3_aa: CGWGGRNEQFF

j_call: TRBJ2-1
v_call: TRBV15
cdr3_aa: CATSRDKVEILGPSSYNEQFF

j_call: TRBJ2-3
v_call: TRBV5-1
cdr3_aa: CASSLVVAGEADTQYF

j_call: TRBJ2-1
v_call: TRBV6-1
cdr3_aa: CASSEAMARGRSTFRQFF

j_call: TRBJ2-7
v_call: TRBV2
cdr3_aa: CASTSGSDGEQYF

j_call: TRBJ2-5
v_call: TRBV4-3
cdr3_aa: CASSRGRVSQETQYF

j_call: TRBJ2-7
v_call: TRBV10-3
cdr3_aa: CAISEGGEQYF

j_call: TRBJ2-2
v_call: TRBV12-3/TRBV12-4
cdr3_aa: CASSLESLGTGELFF